Below are 3 T cell receptor beta chains sequenced from a single sample in a study of response to subunit inactivated influenza vaccine. MiXCR was run by TCRdb on the RT-PCR reads, yielding one entry per CDR3 protein. This sample carries almost 250,000 distinct CDR3 sequences, over 9% of them seen once, and the ten largest clones take 7.8%. The material was non-naive T cells sorted from PBMCs, obtained 14 to 15 days before vaccination. The receptor source for this set is a man over 45 who received an inactivated influenza vaccine.

This clonotype came up a few times. This chain links TRBV15 with TRBJ2-1; 11 bases are a match to TRBD2. CDR3 length: 15 amino acids. Germline CDR1 and CDR2: LNHNV and YYDKDF (reference sequence). After removal of 2 bases from V and 4 bases from J, the junction contained 1 base not matched to a gene. The CDR3 DNA sequence: TGTGCCACCAGCAGATCTAGCGGGAGGTACAATGAGCAGTTCTTC. It translates to CATSRSSGRYNEQFF.

The table lists this clonotype with a few counts. This chain connects TRBV5-6 to TRBJ2-6, with a tentative D call TRBD2 (5 bases). The CDR3 is 15 amino acids. Germline CDR1 reads SGHDT; CDR2 reads YYEEEE. V lost 4 bases, J lost 1 base, and 9 bases lay in between. CDR3 residues: CASSDRTSGANVLTF. The CDR3 nucleotides are TGTGCCAGCAGCGATAGGACTTCTGGGGCCAACGTCCTGACTTTC.

The table lists this clonotype with a few counts. The chain recombines TRBV7-8 with TRBJ2-7; a weak D match, TRBD2 (6 bases). CDR1 and CDR2 from the germline V gene are SGHVS and FQNEAQ. This CDR3 region has 12 residues. V was cut by 1 base and J by 6 bases, with 7 bases left in between. In DNA, the CDR3 is TGTGCCAGCAGCTTAGTGGAGGGCGAGCAGTACTTC. Its protein is CASSLVEGEQYF.